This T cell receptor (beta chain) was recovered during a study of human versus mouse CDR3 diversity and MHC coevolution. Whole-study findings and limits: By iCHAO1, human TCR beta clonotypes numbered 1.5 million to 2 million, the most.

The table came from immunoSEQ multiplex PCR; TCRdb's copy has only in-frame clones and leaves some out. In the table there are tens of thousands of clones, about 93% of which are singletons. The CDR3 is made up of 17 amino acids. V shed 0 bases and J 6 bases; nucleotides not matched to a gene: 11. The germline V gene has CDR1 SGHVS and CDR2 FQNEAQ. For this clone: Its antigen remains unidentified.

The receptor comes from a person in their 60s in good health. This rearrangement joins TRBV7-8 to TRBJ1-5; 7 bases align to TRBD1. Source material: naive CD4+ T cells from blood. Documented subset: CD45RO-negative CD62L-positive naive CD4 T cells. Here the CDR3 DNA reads TGTGCCAGCAGCTTAGCTGGAGGGGCCACAGGGGTTCAGCCCCAGCATTTT. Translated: CASSLAGGATGVQPQHF.